This is a list of T cell receptor beta chains from one sample in a study of technical replicates of blood from a few donors. Assay used: immunoSEQ multiplex PCR; TCRdb lists only in-frame clones, some missing. The table shows under 90,000 clones, with over 90% occurring only once. The source material was T cells isolated from PBMCs. These receptors were taken from a human donor in good health. CDR3s include the opening cysteine and the closing phenylalanine or tryptophan. The order of the fields is CDR3 length, V gene, clone size, J gene, D gene, CDR3 protein, CDR3 DNA. D genes are given only for firm matches. Clone sizes are given selectively: once, few, many, or a class where the clone is expanded.

CDR3 length: 15
V gene: TRBV6-1
clone size: .
J gene: TRBJ1-3
D gene: TRBD1
CDR3 protein: CATWDSGSSGNTIYF
CDR3 DNA: TGTGCCACTTGGGACAGTGGGTCCTCTGGAAACACCATATATTTT

CDR3 length: 15
V gene: TRBV28
clone size: .
J gene: TRBJ2-7
D gene: TRBD2
CDR3 protein: CASRPGLANSYEQYF
CDR3 DNA: TGTGCCAGCAGGCCGGGACTAGCGAACTCCTACGAGCAGTACTTC

CDR3 length: 15
V gene: TRBV7-9
clone size: .
J gene: TRBJ1-1
D gene: .
CDR3 protein: CASSSYRIEDAEAFF
CDR3 DNA: TGTGCCAGCAGCTCCTACCGCATTGAGGATGCTGAAGCTTTCTTT

CDR3 length: 13
V gene: TRBV7-8
clone size: .
J gene: TRBJ1-1
D gene: .
CDR3 protein: CASSFGQSTEAFF
CDR3 DNA: TGTGCCAGCAGCTTTGGACAATCCACTGAAGCTTTCTTT

CDR3 length: 16
V gene: TRBV28
clone size: .
J gene: TRBJ2-7
D gene: TRBD2
CDR3 protein: CASSSFSGTSDYEQYF
CDR3 DNA: TGTGCCAGCAGTTCCTTTTCCGGGACTAGTGACTACGAGCAGTACTTC

CDR3 length: 16
V gene: TRBV28
clone size: .
J gene: TRBJ2-7
D gene: TRBD2
CDR3 protein: CASSFSGLAGGPQRYF
CDR3 DNA: TGTGCCAGCAGTTTCTCTGGACTAGCGGGAGGGCCACAGAGGTACTTC

CDR3 length: 13
V gene: TRBV5-4
clone size: once
J gene: TRBJ2-7
D gene: .
CDR3 protein: CASGVFTGNEQYF
CDR3 DNA: TGTGCCAGCGGCGTATTTACAGGGAACGAGCAGTACTTC

CDR3 length: 16
V gene: TRBV27
clone size: once
J gene: TRBJ2-3
D gene: TRBD1
CDR3 protein: CASSWSGGFGTDTQYF
CDR3 DNA: TGTGCCAGCAGTTGGTCAGGGGGCTTTGGCACAGATACGCAGTATTTT

CDR3 length: 15
V gene: TRBV9
clone size: .
J gene: TRBJ1-4
D gene: TRBD1
CDR3 protein: CASSAGTGRHEKLFF
CDR3 DNA: TGTGCCAGCAGCGCTGGGACAGGGAGACATGAAAAACTGTTTTTT

CDR3 length: 15
V gene: TRBV5-1
clone size: .
J gene: TRBJ2-1
D gene: TRBD2
CDR3 protein: CASSLVRGGYNEQFF
CDR3 DNA: TGCGCCAGCAGCTTGGTGCGGGGGGGCTACAATGAGCAGTTCTTC

CDR3 length: 15
V gene: TRBV18
clone size: .
J gene: TRBJ1-6
D gene: .
CDR3 protein: CASSLNRDFNSPLHF
CDR3 DNA: TGTGCCAGCTCGCTAAACAGGGATTTCAATTCACCCCTCCACTTT

CDR3 length: 15
V gene: TRBV5-1
clone size: .
J gene: TRBJ2-3
D gene: TRBD2
CDR3 protein: CASRPLAGSTDTQYF
CDR3 DNA: TGCGCCAGCAGACCGCTAGCGGGGTCCACAGATACGCAGTATTTT

CDR3 length: 17
V gene: TRBV19
clone size: .
J gene: TRBJ2-1
D gene: TRBD2
CDR3 protein: CASSMRLAGGPINEQFF
CDR3 DNA: TGTGCCAGTAGTATGAGGTTGGCGGGGGGGCCGATCAATGAGCAGTTCTTC

CDR3 length: 13
V gene: TRBV29-1
clone size: .
J gene: TRBJ2-4
D gene: .
CDR3 protein: CSGSGGYGDIQYF
CDR3 DNA: TGCAGCGGCTCCGGTGGTTACGGGGACATTCAGTACTTC

CDR3 length: 20
V gene: TRBV6-1
clone size: .
J gene: TRBJ2-4
D gene: TRBD1
CDR3 protein: CASSEANRGVGLKAKNIQYF
CDR3 DNA: TGTGCCAGCAGTGAAGCAAACAGGGGCGTGGGTCTAAAGGCCAAAAACATTCAGTACTTC

CDR3 length: 17
V gene: TRBV5-1
clone size: .
J gene: TRBJ2-3
D gene: TRBD2
CDR3 protein: CASSLSKGLAGADTQYF
CDR3 DNA: TGCGCCAGCAGCCTGTCAAAAGGACTAGCGGGAGCAGATACGCAGTATTTT

CDR3 length: 18
V gene: TRBV19
clone size: once
J gene: TRBJ2-5
D gene: TRBD2
CDR3 protein: CASSLGLAGGPLQETQYF
CDR3 DNA: TGTGCCAGTAGTCTCGGACTAGCGGGAGGACCACTACAAGAGACCCAGTACTTC

CDR3 length: 14
V gene: TRBV27
clone size: .
J gene: TRBJ1-5
D gene: .
CDR3 protein: CASSSSGLNQPQHF
CDR3 DNA: TGTGCCAGCAGTTCATCGGGACTGAATCAGCCCCAGCATTTT

CDR3 length: 13
V gene: TRBV6-4
clone size: once
J gene: TRBJ1-5
D gene: .
CDR3 protein: CASSEQNNQPQHF
CDR3 DNA: TGTGCCAGCAGTGAACAGAACAATCAGCCCCAGCATTTT

CDR3 length: 13
V gene: TRBV27
clone size: .
J gene: TRBJ1-1
D gene: .
CDR3 protein: CASSFAGDTEAFF
CDR3 DNA: TGTGCCAGCAGTTTCGCCGGGGACACCGAAGCTTTCTTT

CDR3 length: 15
V gene: TRBV7-6
clone size: .
J gene: TRBJ2-1
D gene: .
CDR3 protein: CASSFRPGDGGEQFF
CDR3 DNA: TGTGCCAGCAGCTTTCGTCCGGGGGATGGGGGAGAGCAGTTCTTC

CDR3 length: 14
V gene: TRBV30
clone size: .
J gene: TRBJ1-2
D gene: .
CDR3 protein: CAWSVQSGGYGYTF
CDR3 DNA: TGTGCCTGGAGTGTCCAGTCGGGGGGGTATGGCTACACCTTC

CDR3 length: 16
V gene: TRBV18
clone size: .
J gene: TRBJ2-2
D gene: .
CDR3 protein: CASSLGPGADTGELFF
CDR3 DNA: TGTGCCAGCTCACTAGGACCAGGGGCCGATACCGGGGAGCTGTTTTTT

CDR3 length: 14
V gene: TRBV10-3
clone size: .
J gene: TRBJ2-3
D gene: .
CDR3 protein: CAISVHTSTDTQYF
CDR3 DNA: TGTGCCATCAGTGTTCATACTAGCACAGATACGCAGTATTTT

CDR3 length: 16
V gene: TRBV11-3
clone size: .
J gene: TRBJ1-1
D gene: .
CDR3 protein: CASSLRQGKFNTEAFF
CDR3 DNA: TGTGCCAGCAGCTTACGGCAGGGAAAATTCAACACTGAAGCTTTCTTT

CDR3 length: 15
V gene: TRBV7-3
clone size: once
J gene: TRBJ2-2
D gene: TRBD2
CDR3 protein: CASSPSGRSTGELFF
CDR3 DNA: TGTGCCAGCAGCCCTAGCGGGCGATCCACCGGGGAGCTGTTTTTT

CDR3 length: 18
V gene: TRBV10-1
clone size: .
J gene: TRBJ2-7
D gene: TRBD2
CDR3 protein: CASSGPSSGRASSYEQYF
CDR3 DNA: TGCGCCAGCAGTGGCCCCTCTAGCGGGAGGGCCTCTTCCTACGAGCAGTACTTC

CDR3 length: 15
V gene: TRBV19
clone size: .
J gene: TRBJ1-3
D gene: .
CDR3 protein: CASSLTDLPGNTIYF
CDR3 DNA: TGTGCCAGTAGTCTTACAGATCTCCCTGGAAACACCATATATTTT

CDR3 length: 15
V gene: TRBV27
clone size: .
J gene: TRBJ2-7
D gene: .
CDR3 protein: CASSFGQVGRYEQYF
CDR3 DNA: TGTGCCAGCAGTTTTGGACAGGTAGGGAGGTACGAGCAGTACTTC

CDR3 length: 10
V gene: TRBV29-1
clone size: few
J gene: TRBJ1-1
D gene: .
CDR3 protein: CSGHRDEAFF
CDR3 DNA: TGCAGCGGCCACAGGGACGAAGCTTTCTTT

CDR3 length: 14
V gene: TRBV19
clone size: .
J gene: TRBJ1-1
D gene: .
CDR3 protein: CASKLSGVGAEAFF
CDR3 DNA: TGTGCCAGTAAATTGTCCGGGGTTGGGGCTGAAGCTTTCTTT

CDR3 length: 17
V gene: TRBV29-1
clone size: .
J gene: TRBJ2-7
D gene: .
CDR3 protein: CSVLPRAKRAGSHEQYF
CDR3 DNA: TGCAGCGTTCTCCCCCGCGCCAAGCGGGCAGGGAGCCACGAGCAGTACTTC

CDR3 length: 15
V gene: TRBV7-3
clone size: .
J gene: TRBJ2-7
D gene: TRBD2
CDR3 protein: CASSPTGGASYEQYF
CDR3 DNA: TGTGCCAGCAGCCCCACCGGGGGGGCCTCCTACGAGCAGTACTTC

CDR3 length: 14
V gene: TRBV19
clone size: .
J gene: TRBJ1-2
D gene: TRBD1
CDR3 protein: CASTLRQGYYGYTF
CDR3 DNA: TGTGCCAGTACACTCCGACAGGGCTACTATGGCTACACCTTC

CDR3 length: 13
V gene: TRBV19
clone size: once
J gene: TRBJ1-3
D gene: .
CDR3 protein: CASSPGPGNTIYF
CDR3 DNA: TGTGCCAGTAGTCCAGGCCCTGGAAACACCATATATTTT

CDR3 length: 14
V gene: TRBV6-1
clone size: .
J gene: TRBJ2-6
D gene: .
CDR3 protein: CASLYGSGANVLTF
CDR3 DNA: TGTGCCAGCTTGTACGGCTCTGGGGCCAACGTCCTGACTTTC

CDR3 length: 14
V gene: TRBV6-5
clone size: .
J gene: TRBJ2-5
D gene: TRBD2
CDR3 protein: CASRLAGAPETQYF
CDR3 DNA: TGTGCCAGCAGATTAGCGGGAGCTCCCGAGACCCAGTACTTC

CDR3 length: 17
V gene: TRBV4-2
clone size: .
J gene: TRBJ2-1
D gene: TRBD2
CDR3 protein: CASSQEPGTSGLNEQFF
CDR3 DNA: TGTGCCAGCAGCCAAGAACCCGGGACTAGCGGGTTGAATGAGCAGTTCTTC

CDR3 length: 13
V gene: TRBV6-1
clone size: few
J gene: TRBJ1-1
D gene: .
CDR3 protein: CASSLTGNTEAFF
CDR3 DNA: TGTGCCAGCAGTCTCACAGGGAACACTGAAGCTTTCTTT

CDR3 length: 16
V gene: TRBV6-6
clone size: .
J gene: TRBJ2-7
D gene: .
CDR3 protein: CASSIGRQVGGYEQYF
CDR3 DNA: TGTGCCAGCAGTATCGGCCGACAGGTAGGGGGCTACGAGCAGTACTTC

CDR3 length: 16
V gene: TRBV10-3
clone size: .
J gene: TRBJ1-6
D gene: TRBD1
CDR3 protein: CAIGARQGEVNSPLHF
CDR3 DNA: TGTGCCATCGGGGCTCGACAGGGAGAAGTGAATTCACCCCTCCACTTT

CDR3 length: 14
V gene: TRBV30
clone size: .
J gene: TRBJ1-4
D gene: .
CDR3 protein: CAWSVGRANEKLFF
CDR3 DNA: TGTGCCTGGAGTGTGGGCAGGGCAAATGAAAAACTGTTTTTT

CDR3 length: 15
V gene: TRBV28
clone size: .
J gene: TRBJ1-5
D gene: .
CDR3 protein: CASTPGGDSNQPQHF
CDR3 DNA: TGTGCCAGCACCCCCGGGGGGGATAGCAATCAGCCCCAGCATTTT

CDR3 length: 11
V gene: TRBV5-6
clone size: .
J gene: TRBJ2-3
D gene: .
CDR3 protein: CASSLETRWYF
CDR3 DNA: TGTGCCAGCAGCTTGGAAACGCGATGGTATTTT

CDR3 length: 15
V gene: TRBV14
clone size: .
J gene: TRBJ1-5
D gene: TRBD1
CDR3 protein: CASSPGTGANQPQHF
CDR3 DNA: TGTGCCAGCAGCCCCGGGACAGGGGCTAATCAGCCCCAGCATTTT

CDR3 length: 15
V gene: TRBV4-1
clone size: .
J gene: TRBJ1-1
D gene: .
CDR3 protein: CASSPPGRENTEAFF
CDR3 DNA: TGCGCCAGCAGCCCCCCGGGTCGTGAGAACACTGAAGCTTTCTTT

CDR3 length: 14
V gene: TRBV6-6
clone size: .
J gene: TRBJ2-5
D gene: TRBD1
CDR3 protein: CASSRDRGQETQYF
CDR3 DNA: TGTGCCAGCAGTCGGGACAGGGGACAGGAGACCCAGTACTTC

CDR3 length: 15
V gene: TRBV4-1
clone size: .
J gene: TRBJ1-5
D gene: TRBD1
CDR3 protein: CASSLSWTGAEPQHF
CDR3 DNA: TGCGCCAGCAGCCTAAGTTGGACAGGGGCCGAGCCCCAGCATTTT

CDR3 length: 17
V gene: TRBV7-6
clone size: once
J gene: TRBJ1-1
D gene: TRBD1
CDR3 protein: CASSLAASGGEVTEAFF
CDR3 DNA: TGTGCCAGCAGCTTAGCGGCTTCAGGGGGAGAAGTCACTGAAGCTTTCTTT

CDR3 length: 15
V gene: TRBV5-1
clone size: once
J gene: TRBJ1-4
D gene: .
CDR3 protein: CASSLDSSTNEKLFF
CDR3 DNA: TGCGCCAGCAGCTTAGACAGTTCAACTAATGAAAAACTGTTTTTT

CDR3 length: 18
V gene: TRBV29-1
clone size: once
J gene: TRBJ2-2
D gene: TRBD2
CDR3 protein: CSVEKNSGRADLTGELFF
CDR3 DNA: TGCAGCGTTGAAAAAAACAGCGGGAGGGCAGATTTGACCGGGGAGCTGTTTTTT

CDR3 length: 15
V gene: TRBV11-3
clone size: .
J gene: TRBJ2-7
D gene: .
CDR3 protein: CASSARDGSSYEQYF
CDR3 DNA: TGTGCCAGCAGCGCACGGGACGGGAGCTCCTACGAGCAGTACTTC

CDR3 length: 21
V gene: TRBV15
clone size: few
J gene: TRBJ2-1
D gene: TRBD2
CDR3 protein: CATSREKPGLAGVPSYNEQFF
CDR3 DNA: TGTGCCACCAGCAGAGAGAAACCGGGACTAGCGGGAGTTCCCTCCTACAATGAGCAGTTCTTC

CDR3 length: 14
V gene: TRBV7-2
clone size: few
J gene: TRBJ2-7
D gene: .
CDR3 protein: CASSLEGTLYEQYF
CDR3 DNA: TGTGCCAGCAGCTTAGAAGGGACTCTCTACGAGCAGTACTTC

CDR3 length: 16
V gene: TRBV9
clone size: .
J gene: TRBJ2-3
D gene: TRBD2
CDR3 protein: CASSVEPSGSTDTQYF
CDR3 DNA: TGTGCCAGCAGCGTAGAACCTAGCGGGAGCACAGATACGCAGTATTTT

CDR3 length: 19
V gene: TRBV14
clone size: .
J gene: TRBJ2-1
D gene: TRBD1
CDR3 protein: CASSPGTGRFWGSYNEQFF
CDR3 DNA: TGTGCCAGCAGCCCCGGGACAGGGCGGTTTTGGGGCTCCTACAATGAGCAGTTCTTC